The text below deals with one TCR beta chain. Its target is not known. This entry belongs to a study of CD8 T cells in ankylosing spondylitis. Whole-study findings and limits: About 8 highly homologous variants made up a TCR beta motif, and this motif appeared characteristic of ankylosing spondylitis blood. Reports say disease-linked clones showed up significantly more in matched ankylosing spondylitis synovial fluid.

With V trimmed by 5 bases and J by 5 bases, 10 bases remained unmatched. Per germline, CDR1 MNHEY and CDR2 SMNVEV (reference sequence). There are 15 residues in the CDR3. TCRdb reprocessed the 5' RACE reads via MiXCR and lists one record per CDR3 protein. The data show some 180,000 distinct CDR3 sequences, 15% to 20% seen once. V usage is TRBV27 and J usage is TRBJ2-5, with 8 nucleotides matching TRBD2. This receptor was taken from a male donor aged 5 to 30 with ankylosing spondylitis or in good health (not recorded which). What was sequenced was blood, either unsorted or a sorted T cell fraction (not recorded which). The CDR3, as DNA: TGTGCCAGCAGTCCGGCGACCGGGACTAGGGAGACCCAGTACTTC. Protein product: CASSPATGTRETQYF.